The rows below give T cell receptor beta chains drawn from one sample of a study of blood T cells in healthy people across ages. TCRdb fed the 5' RACE reads into MiXCR, producing one record per CDR3 protein. The table shows approximately 2,000,000 distinct CDR3 sequences, with around 40% occurring only once. The sample taken for sequencing was blood. All receptors derive from a human donor in good health. Both conserved end residues are part of each CDR3.

V	J	CDR3
TRBV5-1	TRBJ2-6	CASSLSMSGPGANVLTF
TRBV20-1	TRBJ2-1	CSAIPGLPTDEQFF
TRBV11-3	TRBJ2-3	CASSYGTEDTQYF
TRBV20-1	TRBJ1-1	CSARDRSEAFF
TRBV20-1	TRBJ2-7	CSAPRPGSASSYEQYF
TRBV27	TRBJ1-4	CASSWDLNEKLFF
TRBV12-3/TRBV12-4	TRBJ2-2	CASSSRGQVTGELFF
TRBV7-2	TRBJ1-6	CASSLGQGSMEINSPLHF
TRBV6-5	TRBJ2-5	CASSYRRGAQIYLQETQYF
TRBV24-1	TRBJ2-1	CATSVGLAGVEQFF
TRBV9	TRBJ2-1	CASSVDLAGWQFF
TRBV20-1	TRBJ1-5	CSALGQEFNQPQHF
TRBV11-1	TRBJ1-1	CASSSDRLEAFF
TRBV28	TRBJ2-1	CASGSGTHNEQFF
TRBV2	TRBJ2-1	CASSDGGGADEQFF
TRBV7-6	TRBJ2-3	CASSLAVGGTDTQYF
TRBV20-1	TRBJ2-5	CSPGGGKETQYF
TRBV6-2/TRBV6-3	TRBJ2-6	CASSSYRAGANVLTF
TRBV11-2	TRBJ2-3	CASSLYGGDLMSASYEQYF
TRBV7-2	TRBJ2-1	CASSFIQGANEQFF
TRBV20-1	TRBJ2-1	CSARAPPLAGGPREQFF
TRBV29-1	TRBJ1-2	CSVGPDRGLSGYTF
TRBV28	TRBJ1-6	CASSLRELYSPLHF
TRBV3-1	TRBJ1-4	CASSQGRDEKLFF
TRBV4-3	TRBJ2-3	CASSHLLAGDADTQYF
TRBV15	TRBJ1-6	CATSRDLGQASPLHF
TRBV3-1	TRBJ1-2	CTSSQDRTRGVDGGYTF
TRBV7-2	TRBJ2-7	CASEDAHEQYF
TRBV20-1	TRBJ2-7	CSARPPSFNSYEQYF
TRBV6-2/TRBV6-3	TRBJ2-3	CASNDGPFNTDTQYF
TRBV2	TRBJ2-1	CASRRWGSGYNEQFF
TRBV20-1	TRBJ2-7	CSAETSDFREQYF
TRBV7-9	TRBJ1-2	CASSFEFGYTF
TRBV6-6	TRBJ2-2	CASSSSNTGERFF
TRBV20-1	TRBJ2-1	CSAKTTGVYNEQFF
TRBV6-6	TRBJ1-5	CASSTTGGDQPQHF
TRBV29-1	TRBJ2-7	CSVVERVSYEQYF
TRBV29-1	TRBJ1-2	CSTVGEQGYTF
TRBV10-3	-	CAISESAAPYEQYF
TRBV5-1	TRBJ1-2	CASSLARAEGNYGYTF